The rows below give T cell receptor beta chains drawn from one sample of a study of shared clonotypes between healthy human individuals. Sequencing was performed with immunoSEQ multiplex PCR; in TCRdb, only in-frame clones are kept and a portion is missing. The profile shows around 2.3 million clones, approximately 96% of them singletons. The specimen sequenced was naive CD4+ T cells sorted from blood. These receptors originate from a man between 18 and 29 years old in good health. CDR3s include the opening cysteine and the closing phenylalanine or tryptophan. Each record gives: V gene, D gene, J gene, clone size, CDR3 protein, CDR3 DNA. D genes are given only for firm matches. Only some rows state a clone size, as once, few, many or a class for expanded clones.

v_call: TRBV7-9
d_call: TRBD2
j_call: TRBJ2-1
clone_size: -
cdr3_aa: CASSLPGLAGNEQFF
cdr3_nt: TGTGCCAGCAGTCTCCCGGGACTAGCGGGTAATGAGCAGTTCTTC

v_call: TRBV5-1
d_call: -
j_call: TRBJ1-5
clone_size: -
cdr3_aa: CASSLEGFQPQHF
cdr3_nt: TGCGCCAGCAGCTTGGAAGGGTTTCAGCCCCAGCATTTT

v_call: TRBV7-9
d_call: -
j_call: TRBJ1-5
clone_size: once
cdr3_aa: CASSLADISNQPQHF
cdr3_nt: TGTGCCAGCAGCTTAGCGGACATTAGCAATCAGCCCCAGCATTTT

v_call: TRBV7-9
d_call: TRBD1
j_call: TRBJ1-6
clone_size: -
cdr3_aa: CASSLEWGRGHNSPLHF
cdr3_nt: TGTGCCAGCAGCTTAGAGTGGGGCAGGGGGCATAATTCACCCCTCCACTTT

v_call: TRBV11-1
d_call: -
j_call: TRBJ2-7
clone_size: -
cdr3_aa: CASSPKTGNEQYF
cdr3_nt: TGTGCCAGCAGCCCAAAAACAGGGAACGAGCAGTACTTC

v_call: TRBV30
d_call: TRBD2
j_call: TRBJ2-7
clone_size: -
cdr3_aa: CAWSLTSGPPYEQYF
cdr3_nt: TGTGCCTGGAGTCTGACTAGCGGGCCCCCCTACGAGCAGTACTTC

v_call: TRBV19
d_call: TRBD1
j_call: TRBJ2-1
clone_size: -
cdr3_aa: CASSTTPGQGYNEQFF
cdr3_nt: TGTGCCAGTAGTACAACACCGGGACAGGGTTACAATGAGCAGTTCTTC

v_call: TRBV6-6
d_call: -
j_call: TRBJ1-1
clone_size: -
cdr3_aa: CAIARFSEAFF
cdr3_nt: TGTGCCATAGCACGGTTCTCCGAAGCTTTCTTT

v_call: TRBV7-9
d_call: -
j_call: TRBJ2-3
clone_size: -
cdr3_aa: CASSSQALSTDTQYF
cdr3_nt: TGTGCCAGCAGCTCCCAAGCGCTCAGCACAGATACGCAGTATTTT

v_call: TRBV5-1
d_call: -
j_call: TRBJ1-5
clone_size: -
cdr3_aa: CASSPGGPSSNQPQHF
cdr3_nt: TGCGCCAGCAGCCCCGGGGGCCCCAGCAGCAATCAGCCCCAGCATTTT

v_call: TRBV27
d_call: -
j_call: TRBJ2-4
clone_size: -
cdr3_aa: CASSNTRDIQYF
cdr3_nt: TGTGCCAGCAGTAATACTCGGGACATTCAGTACTTC

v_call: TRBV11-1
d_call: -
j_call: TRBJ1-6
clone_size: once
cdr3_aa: CASSPRQGNSPLHF
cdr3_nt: TGTGCCAGCAGCCCTCGCCAGGGTAATTCACCCCTCCACTTT

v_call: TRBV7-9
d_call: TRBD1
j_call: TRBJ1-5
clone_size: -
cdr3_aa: CASSLEGWAGGSNQPQHF
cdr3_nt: TGTGCCAGCAGCTTAGAGGGTTGGGCAGGGGGCTCCAATCAGCCCCAGCATTTT

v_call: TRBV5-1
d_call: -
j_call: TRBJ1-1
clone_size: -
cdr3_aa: CASSLDRASEAFF
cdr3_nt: TGCGCCAGCAGCTTGGATAGGGCATCTGAAGCTTTCTTT

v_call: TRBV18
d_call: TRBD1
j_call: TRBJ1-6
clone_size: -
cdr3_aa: CASSPSGTGDSPLHF
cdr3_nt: TGTGCCAGCTCACCTTCCGGGACAGGTGATTCACCCCTCCACTTT

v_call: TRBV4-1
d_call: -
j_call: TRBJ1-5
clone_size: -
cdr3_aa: CASSPTFSNQPQHF
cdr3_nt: TGCGCCAGCAGCCCGACTTTTAGCAATCAGCCCCAGCATTTT

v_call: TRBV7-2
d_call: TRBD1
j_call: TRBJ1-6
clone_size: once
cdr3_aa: CASSLDYTGGSSPLHF
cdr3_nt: TGTGCCAGCAGCTTAGATTACACAGGGGGAAGTTCACCCCTCCACTTT

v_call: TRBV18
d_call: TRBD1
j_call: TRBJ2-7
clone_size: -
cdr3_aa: CASSPPTGGTGEQYF
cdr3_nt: TGTGCCAGCTCACCACCGACAGGGGGCACGGGGGAGCAGTACTTC

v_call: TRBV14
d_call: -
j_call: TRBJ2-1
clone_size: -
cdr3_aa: CASSQDRPRGASYNEQFF
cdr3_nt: TGTGCCAGCAGCCAAGATAGGCCTCGGGGGGCCTCCTACAATGAGCAGTTCTTC

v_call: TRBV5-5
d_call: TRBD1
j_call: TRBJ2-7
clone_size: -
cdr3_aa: CASSTGTVSYEQYF
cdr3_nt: TGTGCCAGCAGCACCGGGACAGTCTCCTACGAGCAGTACTTC

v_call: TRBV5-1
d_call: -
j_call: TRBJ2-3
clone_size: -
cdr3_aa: CASSRVTDSDTQYF
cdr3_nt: TGCGCCAGCAGCCGAGTTACAGACTCAGATACGCAGTATTTT

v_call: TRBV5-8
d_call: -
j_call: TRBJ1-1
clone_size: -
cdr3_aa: CASSRITEAFF
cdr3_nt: TGTGCCAGCAGCCGAATCACTGAAGCTTTCTTT

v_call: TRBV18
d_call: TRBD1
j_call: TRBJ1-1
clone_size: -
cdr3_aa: CASSPRQGNTEAFF
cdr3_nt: TGTGCCAGCTCACCAAGACAGGGGAACACTGAAGCTTTCTTT

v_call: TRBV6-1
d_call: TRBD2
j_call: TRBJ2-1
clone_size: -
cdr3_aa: CASSGLAGGGEQFF
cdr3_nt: TGTGCCAGCAGTGGCCTAGCGGGAGGGGGTGAGCAGTTCTTC

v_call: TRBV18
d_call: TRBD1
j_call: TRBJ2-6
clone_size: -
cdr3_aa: CASSPGGQEFSGANVLTF
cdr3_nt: TGTGCCAGCTCACCAGGGGGACAGGAGTTCTCTGGGGCCAACGTCCTGACTTTC

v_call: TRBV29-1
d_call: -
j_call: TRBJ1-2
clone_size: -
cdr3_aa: CSVGGVARNYGYTF
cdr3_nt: TGCAGCGTTGGGGGGGTGGCACGAAACTATGGCTACACCTTC

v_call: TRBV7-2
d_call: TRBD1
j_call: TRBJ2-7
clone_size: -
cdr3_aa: CASSLEAPGTVYEQYF
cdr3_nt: TGTGCCAGCAGCTTAGAGGCCCCCGGGACAGTTTACGAGCAGTACTTC

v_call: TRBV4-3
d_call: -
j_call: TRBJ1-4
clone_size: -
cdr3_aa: CASSPEFATNEKLFF
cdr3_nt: TGCGCCAGCAGCCCAGAGTTTGCAACTAATGAAAAACTGTTTTTT

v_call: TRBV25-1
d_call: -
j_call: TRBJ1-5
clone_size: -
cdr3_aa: CASRWGRVPQHF
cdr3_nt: TGTGCCAGCAGGTGGGGAAGGGTGCCCCAGCATTTT

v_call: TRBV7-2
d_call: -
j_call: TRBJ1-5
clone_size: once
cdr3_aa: CASSWIRDQPQHF
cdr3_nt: TGTGCCAGCAGCTGGATACGGGATCAGCCCCAGCATTTT

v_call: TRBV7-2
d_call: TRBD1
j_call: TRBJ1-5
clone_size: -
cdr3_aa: CASSFWTGNQPQHF
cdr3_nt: TGTGCCAGCAGCTTTTGGACAGGGAATCAGCCCCAGCATTTT

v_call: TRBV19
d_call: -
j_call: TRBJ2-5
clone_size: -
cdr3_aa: CATAAGETQYF
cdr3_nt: TGTGCCACCGCCGCCGGAGAGACCCAGTACTTC

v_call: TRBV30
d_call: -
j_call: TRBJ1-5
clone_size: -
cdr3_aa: CAWSGGWGNQPQHF
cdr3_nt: TGTGCCTGGAGTGGAGGGTGGGGCAATCAGCCCCAGCATTTT

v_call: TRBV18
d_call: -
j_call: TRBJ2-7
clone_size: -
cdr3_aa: CASSPQGRDGYEQYF
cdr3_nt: TGTGCCAGCTCACCACAGGGCAGGGACGGCTACGAGCAGTACTTC

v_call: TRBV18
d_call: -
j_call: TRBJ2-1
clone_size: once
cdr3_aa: CASSPGSSYNEQFF
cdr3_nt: TGTGCCAGCTCACCGGGGAGCTCCTACAATGAGCAGTTCTTC

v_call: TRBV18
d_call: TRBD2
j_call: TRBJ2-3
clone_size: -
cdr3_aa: CASSPGGGTDTQYF
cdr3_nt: TGTGCCAGCTCGCCCGGGGGGGGTACAGATACGCAGTATTTT

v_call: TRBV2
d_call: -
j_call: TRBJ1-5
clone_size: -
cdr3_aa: CASSIIQSKEQPQHF
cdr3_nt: TGTGCCAGCAGTATCATCCAATCTAAGGAGCAGCCCCAGCATTTT

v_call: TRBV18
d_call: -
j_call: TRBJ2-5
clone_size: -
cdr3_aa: CASSPPGMFRETQYF
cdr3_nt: TGTGCCAGCTCACCACCCGGGATGTTCCGAGAGACCCAGTACTTC

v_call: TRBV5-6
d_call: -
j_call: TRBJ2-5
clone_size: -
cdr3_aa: CASSLVETQYF
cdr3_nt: TGTGCCAGCAGCTTGGTTGAGACCCAGTACTTC

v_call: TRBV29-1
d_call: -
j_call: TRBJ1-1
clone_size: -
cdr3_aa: CSVESGNTEAFF
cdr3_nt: TGCAGCGTTGAGTCCGGGAACACTGAAGCTTTCTTT

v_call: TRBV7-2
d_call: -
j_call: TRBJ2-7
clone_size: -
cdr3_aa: CASSLAQGPPQYF
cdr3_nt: TGTGCCAGCAGCTTAGCGCAGGGGCCTCCGCAGTACTTC

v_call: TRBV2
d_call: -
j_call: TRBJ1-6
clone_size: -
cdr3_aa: CASSEGLWGSPLHF
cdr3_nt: TGTGCCAGCAGTGAAGGACTCTGGGGCTCACCCCTCCACTTT

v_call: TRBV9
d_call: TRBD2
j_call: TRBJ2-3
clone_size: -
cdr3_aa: CASSPGTSGRPDTQYF
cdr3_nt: TGTGCCAGCAGCCCGGGGACTAGCGGGAGACCAGATACGCAGTATTTT

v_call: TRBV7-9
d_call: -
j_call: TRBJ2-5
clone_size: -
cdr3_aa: CASSLAGLLETQYF
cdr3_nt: TGTGCCAGCAGCTTAGCCGGACTTCTAGAGACCCAGTACTTC

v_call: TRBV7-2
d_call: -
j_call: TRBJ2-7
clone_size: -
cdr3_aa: CASSRGDGGNYEQYF
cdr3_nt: TGTGCCAGCAGCCGAGGTGATGGGGGGAACTACGAGCAGTACTTC

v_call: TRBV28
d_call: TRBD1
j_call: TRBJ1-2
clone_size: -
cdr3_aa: CASSSQGESYGYTF
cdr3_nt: TGTGCCAGCAGTTCCCAGGGGGAAAGCTATGGCTACACCTTC

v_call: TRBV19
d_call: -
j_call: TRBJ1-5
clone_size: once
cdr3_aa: CASILQGPGQPQHF
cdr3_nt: TGTGCCAGTATCCTACAGGGCCCCGGTCAGCCCCAGCATTTT

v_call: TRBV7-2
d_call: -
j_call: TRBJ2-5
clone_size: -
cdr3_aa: CASSPGLGETQYF
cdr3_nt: TGTGCCAGCAGCCCGGGATTAGGGGAGACCCAGTACTTC

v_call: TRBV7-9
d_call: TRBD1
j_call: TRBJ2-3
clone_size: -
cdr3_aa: CASSLGDRRRTDTQYF
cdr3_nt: TGTGCCAGCAGCTTAGGGGACAGGCGACGCACAGATACGCAGTATTTT

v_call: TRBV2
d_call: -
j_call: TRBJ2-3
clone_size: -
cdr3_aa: CASRLQGTDTQYF
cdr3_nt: TGTGCCAGCAGATTACAGGGAACAGATACGCAGTATTTT

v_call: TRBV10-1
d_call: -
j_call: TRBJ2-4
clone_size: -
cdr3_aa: CASSVGRENIQYF
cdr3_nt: TGCGCCAGCAGCGTTGGACGGGAAAACATTCAGTACTTC

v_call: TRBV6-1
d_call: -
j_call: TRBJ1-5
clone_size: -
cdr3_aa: CASSNSFNQPQHF
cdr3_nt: TGTGCCAGCAGTAACAGTTTCAATCAGCCCCAGCATTTT

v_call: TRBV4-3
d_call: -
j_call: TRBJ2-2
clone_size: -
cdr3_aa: CASSQGGWTGELFF
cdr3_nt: TGCGCCAGCAGCCAAGGAGGATGGACCGGGGAGCTGTTTTTT

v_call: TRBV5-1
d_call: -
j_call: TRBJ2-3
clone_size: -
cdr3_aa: CASSHGQTPDTQYF
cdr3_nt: TGCGCCAGCAGCCACGGACAGACCCCAGATACGCAGTATTTT